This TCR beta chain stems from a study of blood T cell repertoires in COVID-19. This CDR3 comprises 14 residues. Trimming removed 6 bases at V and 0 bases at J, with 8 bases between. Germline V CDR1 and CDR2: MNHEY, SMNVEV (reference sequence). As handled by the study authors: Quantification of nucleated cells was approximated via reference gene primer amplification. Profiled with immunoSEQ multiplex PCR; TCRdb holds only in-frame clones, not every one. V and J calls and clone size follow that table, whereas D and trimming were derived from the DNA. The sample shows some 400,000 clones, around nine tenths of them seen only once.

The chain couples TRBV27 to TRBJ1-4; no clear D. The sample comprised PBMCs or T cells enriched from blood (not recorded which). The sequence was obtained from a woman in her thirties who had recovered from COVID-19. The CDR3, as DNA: TGTGCCAGCAGCTCACACGCAACTAATGAAAAACTGTTTTTT. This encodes CASSSHATNEKLFF.